The T cell receptor beta chain described here comes from a study of identical twins. Regarding the study as a whole: Twins shared out-of-frame alpha sequences with excess low generation probability. The degree of excess twin sharing was weaker in beta out-of-frame sequences.

The CDR3 runs 14 residues. Germline V gene lookup returns CDR1 DFQATT and CDR2 SNEGSKA (reference sequence). J was trimmed by 9 bases and V by 3 bases; bases with no gene match: 13. One entry per CDR3 protein, called by TCRdb with MiXCR from the 5' RACE reads. The sample carries some 900,000 distinct CDR3 sequences, around 12% recorded once. About this clonotype itself: The target antigen is unknown.

The data were also submitted as part of a second study, on yellow fever vaccine responses in identical twins.

Sequencing was carried out using PBMCs. The chain carries TRBV20-1 and TRBJ2-7; TRBD1 matches 8 bases. The sequence was obtained from a woman between 18 and 29 years old in good health. CDR3 nucleotides: TGCAGTGCTAGCCCCGGACAGGGAGGTTCGGGGCAGTACTTC. It translates to CSASPGQGGSGQYF.